Reported below is one T cell receptor beta chain. What it binds is unknown. The entry originates in a study of T cells in Graves' hyperthyroidism and ophthalmopathy. Diagnosing involved the use of clinical symptoms, serum thyroxine and TRAb, thyroid ultrasound and orbital computed tomography. Researchers took RNA transcripts and amplified the TCR beta CDR3 regions from them. Primed by the HTBI set, a first-round RT-PCR was run on the TCR CDR3. TCRdb itself ran the multiplex PCR reads through MiXCR, one entry per CDR3 protein. The table has about 400,000 distinct CDR3 sequences, 11% to 15% seen once. Study-wide points: The majority of expanded thyroid clonotypes above 0.001 also appeared in blood.

Trimming shortened V by 5 bases and J by 4 bases, and 8 bases separated the two germline ends. The CDR3 contains 11 residues. Germline V gene lookup returns CDR1 GTSNPN and CDR2 SVGIG (reference sequence). This clonotype was sampled from a middle-aged man with Graves' ophthalmopathy. The specimen was blood. The rearrangement joins TRBV30 to TRBJ1-1; tentatively, D is TRBD1 (5 bases). CDR3 nucleotides: TGTGCCTGGCATACAGGCACTGAAGCTTTCTTT. It codes for CAWHTGTEAFF.